This T cell receptor (beta chain) was recorded in a study of early T cells in non-severe SARS-CoV-2 infection. There are 14 residues in the CDR3. V lost 0 bases to trimming and J lost 6 bases, with 10 bases between them. Per the germline V gene, CDR1 is MNHNS and CDR2 is SASEGT. TCRdb analysed the 5' RACE reads with MiXCR anew, one entry per CDR3 protein. This sample has tens of thousands of distinct CDR3 sequences, with roughly 4.1% found just once. Input material: whole blood. The clonotype was recovered from an adult who was a healthcare worker with PCR-confirmed SARS-CoV-2 infection or an uninfected control (not recorded which). V and J are TRBV6-1 and TRBJ2-3; D ambiguous. CDR3 region: CASSEARFGDTQYF. The CDR3, as DNA: TGTGCCAGCAGTGAAGCGCGATTTGGGGATACGCAGTATTTT.